A selection of T cell receptor beta chains follows, all from one sample in a study of blood T cell repertoires in COVID-19. Generated by immunoSEQ multiplex PCR, the TCRdb table keeps only in-frame clones and is missing some. The sample shows 45,000 to 60,000 clones, roughly three quarters of them seen only once. Material for sequencing was peripheral blood. Receptor source: a human donor with active or convalescent COVID-19. The donor label of this sample is uncertain. The conserved cysteine and the conserved F or W are not part of the CDR3 here. Each record gives: J gene, V gene, CDR3 protein.

j_gene: TRBJ1-2; v_gene: TRBV13; CDR3aa: ASETGAKNYGYT
j_gene: TRBJ2-5; v_gene: TRBV29-1; CDR3aa: SVLDREETQY
j_gene: TRBJ2-7; v_gene: TRBV29-1; CDR3aa: SVEVSDRAYEQY
j_gene: TRBJ1-2; v_gene: TRBV28; CDR3aa: ASSQLTGSGYT
j_gene: TRBJ2-1; v_gene: TRBV28; CDR3aa: ATVKGKAWSEQF
j_gene: TRBJ1-1; v_gene: TRBV11-3; CDR3aa: ASSQDSYTEAF
j_gene: TRBJ1-5; v_gene: TRBV18; CDR3aa: ASSPSRQGNQPQH
j_gene: TRBJ1-1; v_gene: TRBV15; CDR3aa: ATSRGQGSTEAF
j_gene: TRBJ2-1; v_gene: TRBV4-3; CDR3aa: ASSQDLLGGKNEQF
j_gene: TRBJ1-1; v_gene: TRBV18; CDR3aa: ASSSERGTEAF
j_gene: TRBJ1-3; v_gene: TRBV6-2/TRBV6-3; CDR3aa: ASSRGQLSGNTIY
j_gene: TRBJ2-5; v_gene: TRBV2; CDR3aa: ASSKTSGFLGETQY
j_gene: TRBJ2-1; v_gene: TRBV3-1/TRBV3-2; CDR3aa: ASSQGGVNEQF
j_gene: TRBJ2-1; v_gene: TRBV7-3; CDR3aa: ASSPGLSYNEQF
j_gene: TRBJ2-3; v_gene: TRBV2; CDR3aa: ASRTGGLAGADTQY
j_gene: TRBJ2-7; v_gene: TRBV27; CDR3aa: ASSFPGQRPYEQY
j_gene: TRBJ2-2; v_gene: TRBV7-9; CDR3aa: ASSLVTAPNTGELF
j_gene: TRBJ1-2; v_gene: TRBV5-1; CDR3aa: ASSPARLGGYT
j_gene: TRBJ2-7; v_gene: TRBV11-2; CDR3aa: ASSPSGSPSEQY
j_gene: TRBJ1-1; v_gene: TRBV18; CDR3aa: ASSVEQGKNTEAF
j_gene: TRBJ1-6; v_gene: TRBV11-2; CDR3aa: ASSLADRGGSPLH
j_gene: TRBJ2-1; v_gene: TRBV7-3; CDR3aa: ASSRTGDNEQF
j_gene: TRBJ2-2; v_gene: TRBV7-5; CDR3aa: ASPPALLGTGFTGELF
j_gene: TRBJ2-2; v_gene: TRBV6-5; CDR3aa: ASTPPRGELF
j_gene: TRBJ2-3; v_gene: TRBV29-1; CDR3aa: SSVNWDREKDTQY
j_gene: TRBJ2-7; v_gene: TRBV5-4; CDR3aa: ASSNRVGSYEQY
j_gene: TRBJ2-3; v_gene: TRBV7-3; CDR3aa: ASKQESTDTQY
j_gene: TRBJ2-7; v_gene: TRBV11-2; CDR3aa: ASSLGAASYEQY
j_gene: TRBJ1-2; v_gene: TRBV30; CDR3aa: AWSPGSYGYT
j_gene: TRBJ1-2; v_gene: TRBV13; CDR3aa: ASSSTLMSNYGYT
j_gene: TRBJ2-1; v_gene: TRBV19; CDR3aa: ASRLRGVDEQF
j_gene: TRBJ1-5; v_gene: TRBV19; CDR3aa: ASRNPPRTGGGQPQH
j_gene: TRBJ2-5; v_gene: TRBV25-1; CDR3aa: ASSDGTGIKETQY
j_gene: TRBJ2-7; v_gene: TRBV5-1; CDR3aa: ASSLGGDEQY
j_gene: TRBJ1-2; v_gene: TRBV7-3; CDR3aa: ASSSGEGYGYT
j_gene: TRBJ2-1; v_gene: TRBV4-3; CDR3aa: ASSPDGTSGGDNEQF
j_gene: TRBJ1-5; v_gene: TRBV6-5; CDR3aa: ASSPYRGNQPQH
j_gene: TRBJ1-1; v_gene: TRBV7-2; CDR3aa: ASSPRGGVAEAF
j_gene: TRBJ1-1; v_gene: TRBV3-1/TRBV3-2; CDR3aa: ASSQGANTEAF
j_gene: TRBJ2-7; v_gene: TRBV7-3; CDR3aa: ASSRTGNWYEQY
j_gene: TRBJ1-3; v_gene: TRBV9; CDR3aa: ASNQGFSGNTIY
j_gene: TRBJ1-5; v_gene: TRBV11-2; CDR3aa: ASSVEQGTPQH
j_gene: TRBJ2-6; v_gene: TRBV5-1; CDR3aa: ASFDRLANSGANVLT
j_gene: TRBJ2-7; v_gene: TRBV20-1; CDR3aa: SVRESYEQY
j_gene: TRBJ1-4; v_gene: TRBV5-1; CDR3aa: ASRRGINEKLF
j_gene: TRBJ2-4; v_gene: TRBV28; CDR3aa: ASSFRGAKNIQY
j_gene: TRBJ2-3; v_gene: TRBV5-8; CDR3aa: ASSLEGTSDTDTQY
j_gene: TRBJ2-1; v_gene: TRBV11-2; CDR3aa: ASSRDYPGNEQF
j_gene: TRBJ1-5; v_gene: TRBV6-5; CDR3aa: ASWWGGSNQPQH
j_gene: TRBJ2-7; v_gene: TRBV7-9; CDR3aa: ASSSQLGQY
j_gene: TRBJ1-3; v_gene: TRBV30; CDR3aa: AWGMTGGGPGNTIY
j_gene: TRBJ2-3; v_gene: TRBV9; CDR3aa: ASSVGMTTVSTDTQY
j_gene: TRBJ1-6; v_gene: TRBV5-1; CDR3aa: ASSLDGSSPLH
j_gene: TRBJ2-7; v_gene: TRBV19; CDR3aa: ASSGGASGKNEQY
j_gene: TRBJ2-5; v_gene: TRBV24-1; CDR3aa: ATSDPGLAGGETQY
j_gene: TRBJ2-7; v_gene: TRBV19; CDR3aa: ASAGAARNEQY
j_gene: TRBJ2-7; v_gene: TRBV7-2; CDR3aa: ASSSIRQAGSYEQY
j_gene: TRBJ1-5; v_gene: TRBV30; CDR3aa: AWTRDRNQPQH
j_gene: TRBJ1-5; v_gene: TRBV6-2/TRBV6-3; CDR3aa: ASSYLRQGNQPQH
j_gene: TRBJ2-1; v_gene: TRBV6-4; CDR3aa: ASSPAGVVGYEQF